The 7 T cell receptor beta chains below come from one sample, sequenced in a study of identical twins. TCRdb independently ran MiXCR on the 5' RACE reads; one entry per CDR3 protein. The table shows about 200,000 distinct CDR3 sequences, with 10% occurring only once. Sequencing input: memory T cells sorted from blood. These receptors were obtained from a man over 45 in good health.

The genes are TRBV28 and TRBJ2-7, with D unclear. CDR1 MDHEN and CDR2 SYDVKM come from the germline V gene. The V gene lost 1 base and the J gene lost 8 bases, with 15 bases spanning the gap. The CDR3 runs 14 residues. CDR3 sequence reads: CASSLYLRAPQQYF. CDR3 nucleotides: TGTGCCAGCAGTTTATACTTAAGGGCGCCCCAGCAGTACTTC.

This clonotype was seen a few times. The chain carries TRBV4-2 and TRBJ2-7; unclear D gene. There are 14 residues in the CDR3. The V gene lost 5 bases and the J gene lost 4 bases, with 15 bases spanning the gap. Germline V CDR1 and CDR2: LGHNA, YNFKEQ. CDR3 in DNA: TGTGCCAGCAGCTATCTTGGCGATACTTACGAGCAGTACTTC. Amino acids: CASSYLGDTYEQYF.

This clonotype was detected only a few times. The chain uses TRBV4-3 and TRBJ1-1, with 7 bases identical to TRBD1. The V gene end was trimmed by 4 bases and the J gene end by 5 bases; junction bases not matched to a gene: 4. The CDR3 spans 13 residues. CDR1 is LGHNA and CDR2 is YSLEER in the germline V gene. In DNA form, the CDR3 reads TGCGCCAGCAGCCCGGCAGGGGGTACTGAAGCTTTCTTT. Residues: CASSPAGGTEAFF.

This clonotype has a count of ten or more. The CDR3 here is CASSKSYEQYF. As DNA, the CDR3 is TGTGCCAGCAGTAAATCCTACGAGCAGTACTTC. This sequence joins TRBV12-3 or TRBV12-4 and TRBJ2-7; D uncertain. Trimming left V 5 bases short and J 1 base short, with 3 bases between. This CDR3 has 11 amino acids.

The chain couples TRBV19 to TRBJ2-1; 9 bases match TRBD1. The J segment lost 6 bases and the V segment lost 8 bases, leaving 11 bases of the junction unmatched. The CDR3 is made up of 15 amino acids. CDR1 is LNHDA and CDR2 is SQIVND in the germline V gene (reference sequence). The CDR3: CASAPGQGRLNEQFF. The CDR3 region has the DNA TGTGCCAGTGCCCCGGGACAGGGTAGGCTCAATGAGCAGTTCTTC.

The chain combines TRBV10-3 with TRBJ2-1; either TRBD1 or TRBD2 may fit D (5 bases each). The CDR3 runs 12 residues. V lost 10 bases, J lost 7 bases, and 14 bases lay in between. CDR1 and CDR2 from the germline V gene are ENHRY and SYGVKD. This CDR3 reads CATRQSGNEQFF. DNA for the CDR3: TGTGCCACCCGACAGTCGGGGAATGAGCAGTTCTTC.

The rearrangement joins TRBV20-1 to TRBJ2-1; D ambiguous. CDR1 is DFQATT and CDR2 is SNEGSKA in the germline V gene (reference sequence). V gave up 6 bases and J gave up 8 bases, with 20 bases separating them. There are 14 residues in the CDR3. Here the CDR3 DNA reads TGCAGTGCGACGATTGGACCCCCAAGCGATGAGCAGTTCTTC. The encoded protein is CSATIGPPSDEQFF.